These T cell receptor beta chains were read from a single sample in a study of shared clonotypes between healthy human individuals. The assay was immunoSEQ multiplex PCR, and TCRdb's table has in-frame clones only and misses some. Among roughly 1,100,000 clones listed, roughly 80% were seen once. Input material: memory CD4+ T cells sorted from blood. The receptor source for this set is a man younger than 35 in good health. Each CDR3 is given with its conserved first and last residue.

J gene: TRBJ2-2; V gene: TRBV28; CDR3 protein: CASLTPGKGTGELFF
J gene: TRBJ2-1; V gene: TRBV6-1; CDR3 protein: CASSEGDREFF
J gene: TRBJ2-1; V gene: TRBV5-1; CDR3 protein: CASSPSDRGDLNEQFF
J gene: TRBJ1-1; V gene: TRBV10-3; CDR3 protein: CAISESGTANTEAFF
J gene: TRBJ2-7; V gene: TRBV5-4; CDR3 protein: CASSLDPLVVNEQYF
J gene: TRBJ2-5; V gene: TRBV18; CDR3 protein: CASSPQGLVTQYF
J gene: TRBJ1-3; V gene: TRBV5-4; CDR3 protein: CASQGTPGGTIYF
J gene: TRBJ2-7; V gene: TRBV7-2; CDR3 protein: CASSTTGSSLSEQYF
J gene: TRBJ1-6; V gene: TRBV9; CDR3 protein: CASSVAGGTANSPLHF
J gene: TRBJ1-4; V gene: TRBV14; CDR3 protein: CASSQVRQGNVLFF
J gene: TRBJ2-3; V gene: TRBV7-2; CDR3 protein: CASSFTGTRAQYF
J gene: TRBJ2-1; V gene: TRBV19; CDR3 protein: CASSIGGTGAASYNEQFF
J gene: TRBJ1-6; V gene: TRBV2; CDR3 protein: CASKESSDNSPLHF
J gene: TRBJ1-4; V gene: TRBV5-1; CDR3 protein: CASSLGGPNEKLFF
J gene: TRBJ1-2; V gene: TRBV6-1; CDR3 protein: CASRERGNANYGYTF
J gene: TRBJ2-7; V gene: TRBV5-1; CDR3 protein: CASSQIGLAGASSYEQYF
J gene: TRBJ1-1; V gene: TRBV29-1; CDR3 protein: CSVEDGPLGTEAFF
J gene: TRBJ1-1; V gene: TRBV25-1; CDR3 protein: CASSEFKGSTEAFF
J gene: TRBJ1-5; V gene: TRBV10-3; CDR3 protein: CAISESMGQGPRQPQHF
J gene: TRBJ1-1; V gene: TRBV9; CDR3 protein: CASSVGGEMNTEAFF
J gene: TRBJ2-3; V gene: TRBV5-1; CDR3 protein: CASSFAGGRSSTDTQYF
J gene: TRBJ2-7; V gene: TRBV6-5; CDR3 protein: CASSYGTGTYEQYF
J gene: TRBJ2-7; V gene: TRBV7-8; CDR3 protein: CASSLYRATSYEQYF
J gene: TRBJ2-5; V gene: TRBV5-5; CDR3 protein: CASSLSSLTTQYF
J gene: TRBJ1-2; V gene: TRBV6-5; CDR3 protein: CASSIRQGPRSYTF
J gene: TRBJ2-7; V gene: TRBV5-3; CDR3 protein: CARSFTGTAHYEQYF
J gene: TRBJ2-7; V gene: TRBV18; CDR3 protein: CASSPPNGRGGSYEQYF
J gene: TRBJ1-6; V gene: TRBV7-9; CDR3 protein: CASSSNRGPGSPLHF
J gene: TRBJ2-3; V gene: TRBV18; CDR3 protein: CASSPGQVTDTQYF
J gene: TRBJ1-2; V gene: TRBV2; CDR3 protein: CASSEGRGLYGYTF
J gene: TRBJ2-5; V gene: TRBV2; CDR3 protein: CASRERGPGETQYF
J gene: TRBJ1-2; V gene: TRBV23-1; CDR3 protein: CASSRPGGPSYGYTF
J gene: TRBJ2-5; V gene: TRBV28; CDR3 protein: CASKTSGSQETQYF